This TCR beta chain was obtained from a study of low-dose radiotherapy and immunotherapy resistance in tumors. Time point: before trial treatment. Both TCRalpha and TCRbeta chains were reverse transcribed with V-gene-specific primers. A constant-region primer paired with the V-primer adapter amplified TCRs over about 19 PCR cycles. TCRdb processed the reads anew with MiXCR; each CDR3 protein has one entry. The sample gives over 70,000 distinct CDR3 sequences, roughly 30% of which show up once; roughly 10% is in the top ten. The starting material was PBMCs, obtained before treatment. The sequence was obtained from a female donor with ovarian cancer.

CDR3 residues: CASRTGQFNGYTF. For the CDR3, the DNA is TGTGCCAGTAGGACAGGACAATTCAATGGCTACACCTTC. The V gene is TRBV19, the J gene TRBJ1-2, with a possible D match to TRBD1 (6 bases). The CDR3 consists of 13 residues. Trimming removed 6 bases from V and 6 bases from J, with 14 bases in between. The germline gives CDR1 LNHDA, CDR2 SQIVND (reference sequence).